These 30 T cell receptor beta chains were all obtained from the same sample, sequenced in a study of T cell clonotyping in hematopoietic cell transplantation. Produced via immunoSEQ multiplex PCR; TCRdb's table is partial and in-frame only. The top ten clones hold roughly 34% of a sample with 4,200 or so clones, more than 75% of them seen once. Sequencing was performed on peripheral blood mononuclear cells, taken 100 days after allogeneic stem cell transplant. The source is a male patient aged 50 to 60 who had an allogeneic stem cell transplant from an unrelated donor, so the T cells may come from the graft donor. Some clones in this sample may be carry-over from other donors' samples.

The chain employs TRBV7-8 and TRBJ2-5; D tentatively fits TRBD1 or TRBD2 (5 bases each). V lost 1 base and J lost 5, with 11 bases in between. This CDR3 comprises 14 residues. CDR1 is SGHVS and CDR2 is FQNEAQ in the germline V gene. The CDR3 region is CASSLGPGPETQYF. Here the CDR3 DNA reads TGTGCCAGCAGCTTAGGCCCGGGACCGGAGACCCAGTACTTC.

The chain employs TRBV6-6 and TRBJ1-1; D uncertain. The length of the CDR3 is 13 residues. Germline CDR1 is MNHNY and CDR2 is SVGAGI (reference sequence). The germline V and J ends were trimmed by 5 bases and 8 bases, with 15 bases remaining between them. The chain's CDR3 is CASSTPDRLEAFF. CDR3 nucleotide sequence: TGTGCCAGCAGTACGCCGGACCGTTTGGAAGCTTTCTTT.

This sequence joins TRBV5-4 and TRBJ2-1; the match to TRBD2 covers 13 bases. J gave up 6 bases and V 4 bases, and 4 bases lay outside the gene matches. The CDR3 contains 15 residues. Germline CDR1 SGHNT, CDR2 YYREEE (reference sequence). The CDR3 protein is CASSPRTSGGNEQFF. The CDR3 coding sequence is TGTGCCAGCAGCCCACGGACTAGCGGGGGCAATGAGCAGTTCTTC. Drawing the rest from reference TRBV5-4 and TRBJ2-1, the complete variable domain is ETGVTQSPTHLIKTRGQQVTLRCSSQSGHNTVSWYQQALGQGPQFIFQYYREEENGRGNFPPRFSGLQFPNYSSELNVNALELDDSALYLCASSPRTSGGNEQFFGPGTRLTVL.

This chain connects TRBV5-6 to TRBJ2-2, with a possible D match to TRBD2 (6 bases). Germline CDR1 is SGHDT and CDR2 is YYEEEE. This CDR3 comprises 15 residues. Trimming took off 2 bases at V and 0 bases at J, with 8 bases between the two ends. The CDR3 coding sequence is TGTGCCAGCAGCTTCGGCGGGACGAACACCGGGGAGCTGTTTTTT. It yields the protein CASSFGGTNTGELFF.

The gene calls are TRBV2 and TRBJ2-2; the D gene is possibly TRBD2 (6 bases). CDR1 SNHLY and CDR2 FYNNEI come from the germline V gene. V was trimmed by 7 bases and J by 1 base, leaving 16 bases between them. This CDR3 is 16 amino acids long. CDR3 amino acids: CASTLARGMNTGELFF. DNA of the CDR3: TGTGCCAGCACCCTCGCCCGGGGGATGAACACCGGGGAGCTGTTTTTT.

This clone was counted only a few times. The gene calls are TRBV6-6 and TRBJ1-5, with D unresolved. V lost 8 bases and J lost 0, with 5 bases in between. The length of the CDR3 is 12 residues. Germline CDR1 is MNHNY and CDR2 is SVGAGI (reference sequence). CDR3 in DNA: TGTGCCAGCGGGGTTAGCAATCAGCCCCAGCATTTT. It encodes CASGVSNQPQHF.

This clone has just a few counts. V gene TRBV5-8 combines with J gene TRBJ2-7; 7 bases match TRBD1. Looked up from germline, CDR1 is SGHTS and CDR2 is YDEGEE. Trimming cost V 6 bases and J 0 bases; bases outside gene matches: 6. The CDR3 covers 14 residues. As DNA, the CDR3 is TGTGCCAGCACCTTCGGGGACAGCTCCTACGAGCAGTACTTC. Its translation is CASTFGDSSYEQYF.

This rearrangement joins TRBV7-7 to TRBJ1-2, with TRBD1 as a possible D gene (5 bases). The CDR3 is 16 residues long. The V gene lost 1 base and the J gene lost 0 bases, with 12 bases spanning the gap. Per the germline V gene, CDR1 is SSHAT and CDR2 is FNYEAQ (reference sequence). The CDR3 spells CASSLGGHLANYGYTF. The CDR3 nucleotides are TGTGCCAGCAGCTTAGGTGGACACCTAGCTAACTATGGCTACACCTTC.

The chain joins TRBV2 to TRBJ2-7; D is tentatively TRBD1 or TRBD2 (6 bases each). CDR1 is SNHLY and CDR2 is FYNNEI in the germline V gene. V lost 6 bases to trimming and J lost 6 bases, with 18 bases between them. The CDR3 is 14 amino acids. The CDR3 DNA sequence: TGTGCCAGCAGGGGGGGACATGAACTTCGCGAGCAGTACTTC. Residues: CASRGGHELREQYF.

This sequence joins TRBV6-5 and TRBJ1-5; tentatively, D is TRBD1 (5 bases). Germline V gene lookup returns CDR1 MNHEY and CDR2 SVGAGI. V lost 2 bases to trimming and J lost 7 bases, with 12 bases between them. The CDR3 is made up of 14 amino acids. The CDR3 protein is CASSYAYQGQPQHF. CDR3 coding DNA: TGTGCCAGCAGTTACGCATACCAGGGACAGCCCCAGCATTTT.

The chain recombines TRBV6-6 with TRBJ1-2; TRBD1 is a possible D gene (5 bases). The CDR3 covers 15 residues. V lost 7 bases and J lost 0, with 15 bases in between. Germline CDR1 is MNHNY and CDR2 is SVGAGI (reference sequence). CDR3 DNA sequence: TGTGCCAGCAACCAGAGACAGAGTTCTAACTATGGCTACACCTTC. It is translated as CASNQRQSSNYGYTF.

The V gene is TRBV27, the J gene TRBJ2-3, with D possibly being TRBD1 or TRBD2 (5 bases each). The CDR3 has 16 residues. Trimming left V 0 bases short and J 2 bases short, with 12 bases between. The V gene's germline CDR1 is MNHEY and CDR2 SMNVEV (reference sequence). Here the CDR3 reads CASSLSGPIFTDTQYF. CDR3 sequence (DNA): TGTGCCAGCAGTTTATCGGGACCCATCTTCACAGATACGCAGTATTTT.

The chain combines TRBV29-1 with TRBJ2-7, with 8 bases matching TRBD1. This CDR3 has 13 amino acids. After removal of 3 bases from V and 6 bases from J, the junction contained 7 bases not matched to a gene. Germline lookup yields CDR1 SQVTM and CDR2 ANQGSEA. The CDR3 spells CSVDRTGYSEQYF. The CDR3 region has the DNA TGCAGCGTTGACCGGACAGGGTATTCCGAGCAGTACTTC.

V and J are TRBV4-1 and TRBJ2-1, with 10 positions matching TRBD1. V gave up 0 bases and J gave up 5 bases; unmatched junction bases: 7. This CDR3 is 17 amino acids long. The germline V gene encodes CDR1 MGHRA and CDR2 YSYEKL. Written as DNA, the CDR3 is TGCGCCAGCAGCCAAGATCCCGGGACAGGGGTAAACAATGAGCAGTTCTTC. This encodes CASSQDPGTGVNNEQFF.

The V gene is TRBV29-1, the J gene TRBJ2-3; D is unresolved. CDR1 and CDR2 (germline): SQVTM, ANQGSEA. V gave up 6 bases and J gave up 1 base, with 11 bases separating them. This CDR3 region has 13 residues. CDR3 sequence: CSVTVGRTDTQYF. The CDR3 DNA reads as TGCAGCGTGACGGTAGGGCGCACAGATACGCAGTATTTT.

The V call is TRBV7-6, the J call TRBJ1-1; D might be TRBD1 (6 bases). Per the germline V gene, CDR1 is SGHVS and CDR2 is FNYEAQ. CDR3 length equals 14 residues. Trimming pared 4 bases from V and 4 bases from J, leaving 13 bases between. Here the CDR3 reads CASSWGGAGTEAFF. The CDR3 DNA follows: TGTGCCAGCAGCTGGGGGGGGGCTGGCACTGAAGCTTTCTTT.

The chain recombines TRBV7-9 with TRBJ1-1; perhaps TRBD1 as D (5 bases). Germline CDR1 is SEHNR and CDR2 is FQNEAQ (reference sequence). Trimming removed 7 bases at V and 2 bases at J, with 20 bases between. The CDR3 has 16 amino acids. CDR3 in DNA: TGTGCCAGCATCTTCTCCCAGGGTGGGGGTAACACTGAAGCTTTCTTT. It encodes CASIFSQGGGNTEAFF. The entire variable domain, with the rest obtained from reference TRBV7-9 and TRBJ1-1, is as follows: DTGVSQNPRHKITKRGQNVTFRCDPISEHNRLYWYRQTLGQGPEFLTYFQNEAQLEKSRLLSDRFSAERPKGSFSTLEIQRTEQGDSAMYLCASIFSQGGGNTEAFFGQGTRLTVV.

The DNA for the CDR3 is TGTGCCACCCCTTCTAGCGGAACGAACACCGGGGAGCTGTTTTTT. Translation gives CATPSSGTNTGELFF. The V call is TRBV27, the J call TRBJ2-2, with 7 bases identical to TRBD2. CDR1 is MNHEY and CDR2 is SMNVEV in the germline V gene (reference sequence). The J segment lost 0 bases and the V segment lost 10 bases, leaving 8 bases of the junction unmatched. This CDR3 contains 15 residues.

The gene calls are TRBV4-3 and TRBJ1-2; D unclear. Germline values: CDR1 LGHNA, CDR2 YSLEER. V lost 0 bases to trimming and J lost 3 bases, with 17 bases between them. The CDR3 covers 17 residues. The CDR3 DNA follows: TGCGCCAGCAGCCAAGATGAAGGCGAAGGGTGGGACTATGGCTACACCTTC. This codes for CASSQDEGEGWDYGYTF.

This chain uses TRBV4-1 with TRBJ2-7; 9 nucleotides line up with TRBD1. Germline CDR1 is MGHRA and CDR2 is YSYEKL. V was clipped by 2 bases and J by 4 bases; unmatched bases: 9. This CDR3 is 16 amino acids long. The CDR3 loop is CASSQRPTGGGYEQYF. CDR3 nucleotides: TGCGCCAGCAGCCAACGCCCGACAGGGGGAGGTTACGAGCAGTACTTC.

The chain joins TRBV7-9 to TRBJ1-5; D ambiguous. Trimming took off 2 bases at V and 5 bases at J, with 7 bases between the two ends. From germline, CDR1 is SEHNR and CDR2 FQNEAQ (reference sequence). This CDR3 spans 13 amino acids. DNA for the CDR3: TGTGCCAGCAGCTTATGGTCCGATCAGCCCCAGCATTTT. This sequence encodes CASSLWSDQPQHF.

The chain employs TRBV29-1 and TRBJ2-1, with D unclear. Germline CDR1 SQVTM, CDR2 ANQGSEA. The CDR3 runs to 14 residues. V was shortened by 4 bases and J by 8 bases, with 18 bases between the two germline ends. The CDR3 loop reads CSVGWSVSAHEQFF. The CDR3 DNA reads as TGCAGCGTTGGGTGGTCAGTCTCTGCCCATGAGCAGTTCTTC.

V is TRBV5-1 and J is TRBJ1-1; TRBD1 is a possible D gene (6 bases). Germline V gives CDR1 SGHRS, CDR2 YFSETQ. The CDR3 sequence is 15 residues long. Trimming removed 6 bases from V and 1 base from J, with 16 bases in between. CDR3 amino acids: CASTDPGQGNTEAFF. As DNA, the CDR3 is TGCGCCAGCACCGACCCGGGACAAGGGAACACTGAAGCTTTCTTT.

The genes are TRBV7-9 and TRBJ2-7; 13 bases map to TRBD2. V dropped 8 bases and J dropped 4; count of bases not matched to a gene: 14. The CDR3 sequence is 17 residues long. Per the germline V gene, CDR1 is SEHNR and CDR2 is FQNEAQ (reference sequence). CDR3 bases: TGTGCCAGCGGCCCCGGACTAGCGGGAGCCGGAACGTACGAGCAGTACTTC. Its translation is CASGPGLAGAGTYEQYF.

In DNA form, the CDR3 reads TGTGCCATCAGTGGGGCTAGCGGGAGGGACAATGAGCAGTTCTTC. As protein: CAISGASGRDNEQFF. The chain combines TRBV10-3 with TRBJ2-1, with 12 bases lining up with TRBD2. The CDR3 loop spans 15 amino acids. Germline values: CDR1 ENHRY, CDR2 SYGVKD. With 4 bases clipped from V and 5 bases from J, the junction kept 3 bases outside the gene matches.

This chain links TRBV6-5 with TRBJ1-6; D remains ambiguous. The CDR3 covers 12 residues. The V end lost 6 bases, the J end lost 7 bases, and 7 bases lay between the germline ends. Germline lookup yields CDR1 MNHEY and CDR2 SVGAGI. The CDR3 sequence is CASSGWNSPLHF. CDR3 in DNA: TGTGCCAGCAGCGGGTGGAATTCACCCCTCCACTTT.

The sample holds one count of this clone. The chain is built from TRBV4-3 and TRBJ2-3; TRBD1 aligns across 7 bases. Trimming took 2 bases from V and 2 from J; bases not matched to a gene: 7. Germline CDR1 and CDR2: LGHNA and YSLEER. The CDR3 spans 16 residues. DNA for the CDR3: TGCGCCAGCAGCCAACTTCCGGGACAGTCCACAGATACGCAGTATTTT. It yields the protein CASSQLPGQSTDTQYF.

This clone was observed a single time. The rearrangement links TRBV27 to TRBJ2-2; TRBD2 might be the D (6 bases). Trimming took 3 bases from V and 7 from J, leaving 6 bases between them. The germline V gene has CDR1 MNHEY and CDR2 SMNVEV (reference sequence). This CDR3 has 12 residues. The chain's CDR3 is CASSLGGGELFF. The CDR3 DNA is TGTGCCAGCAGTTTGGGGGGCGGGGAGCTGTTTTTT.

The CDR3 nucleotides are TGTGCCAGCAGTGGACAGGGGGCCTCAGAGCAGTACTTC. Its translation: CASSGQGASEQYF. The chain has TRBV5-6 and TRBJ2-7; 11 positions match TRBD1. J was trimmed by 7 bases and V by 5 bases; bases with no gene match: 5. This CDR3 has 13 amino acids. The germline gives CDR1 SGHDT, CDR2 YYEEEE.

The gene calls are TRBV7-6 and TRBJ2-6; 11 positions agree with TRBD1. Unmatched junction bases numbered 7, after V lost 6 bases and J lost 0 bases. Germline V CDR1 and CDR2: SGHVS, FNYEAQ. This CDR3 has 18 amino acids. The DNA of the CDR3 is TGTGCCAGCAGAAACGGACAGGGGGCTCCCTCTGGGGCCAACGTCCTGACTTTC. Translated, it gives CASRNGQGAPSGANVLTF.